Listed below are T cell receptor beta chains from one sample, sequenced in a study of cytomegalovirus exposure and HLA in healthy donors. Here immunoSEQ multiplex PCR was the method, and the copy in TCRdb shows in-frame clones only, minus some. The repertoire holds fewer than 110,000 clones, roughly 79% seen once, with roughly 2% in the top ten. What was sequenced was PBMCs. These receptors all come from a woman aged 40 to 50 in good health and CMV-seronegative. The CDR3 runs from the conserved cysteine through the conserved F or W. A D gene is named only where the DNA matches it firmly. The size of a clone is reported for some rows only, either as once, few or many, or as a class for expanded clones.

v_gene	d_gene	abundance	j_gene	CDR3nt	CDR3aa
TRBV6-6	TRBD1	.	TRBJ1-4	TGTGCCAGCAGTTACGACAGGGAAAATGAAAAACTGTTTTTT	CASSYDRENEKLFF
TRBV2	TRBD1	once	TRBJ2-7	TGTGCCAGCAGCCAGAACACATACCGGACAGGGAGAGGCGAGCAGTACTTC	CASSQNTYRTGRGEQYF
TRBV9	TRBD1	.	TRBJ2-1	TGTGCCAGCAGCGTCGGCCTAGGGGGGACAGGCACCGTGGGGCGGGGAGAAAATGAGCAGTTCTTC	CASSVGLGGTGTVGRGENEQFF
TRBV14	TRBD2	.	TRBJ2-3	TGTGCCAGCAGTCAGCGGGGGGTCTTTACTAGCACAGATACGCAGTATTTT	CASSQRGVFTSTDTQYF
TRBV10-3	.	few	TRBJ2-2	TGTGCCATCAAGGGAATATCTCGGGAAACCGGGGAGCTGTTTTTT	CAIKGISRETGELFF
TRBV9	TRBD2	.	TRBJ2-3	TGTGCCAGCAGCGTAGAGGGTAGCGGGGGGACCTCAGATACGCAGTATTTT	CASSVEGSGGTSDTQYF
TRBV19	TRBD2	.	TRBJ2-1	TGTGCCAGTAGTATAGGAGTACTAGCGGGGGCTCCTGATGAGCAGTTCTTC	CASSIGVLAGAPDEQFF
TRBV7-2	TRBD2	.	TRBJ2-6	TGTGCCAGCAGCCACCCCCGCGGGGGGTTCAACGTCCTGACTTTC	CASSHPRGGFNVLTF
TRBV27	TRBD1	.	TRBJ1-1	TGTGCCAGCAGTTTATATTCCGACAGGGTGACTGAAGCTTTCTTT	CASSLYSDRVTEAFF
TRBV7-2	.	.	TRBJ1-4	TGTGCCAGCAGCTCCCAGGGTGTCCGGACTAATGAAAAACTGTTTTTT	CASSSQGVRTNEKLFF
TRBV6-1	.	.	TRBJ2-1	TGTGCCAGCAGTGAATATCGGCAGGGTGGCGGTGAGCAGTTCTTC	CASSEYRQGGGEQFF
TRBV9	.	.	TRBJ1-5	TGTGCCAGCAGCGTAGGAGCAGGGTCTCTACAGCCCCAGCATTTT	CASSVGAGSLQPQHF
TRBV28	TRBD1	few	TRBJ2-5	TGTGCCAGCAGACAGGGGAACCAAGAGACCCAGTACTTC	CASRQGNQETQYF
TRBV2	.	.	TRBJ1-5	TGTGCCAGCAGTCGCCTTGGGGGGGCTGGTCAGCCCCAGCATTTT	CASSRLGGAGQPQHF
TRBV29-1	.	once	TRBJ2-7	TGCAGCGTGCGGGACGCAAGCTCCTACGAGCAGTACTTC	CSVRDASSYEQYF
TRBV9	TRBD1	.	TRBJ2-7	TGTGCCAGCAGCGGTGGACAGGGGAAGCCGTACTTC	CASSGGQGKPYF
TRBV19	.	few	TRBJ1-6	TGTGCCAGTAGCCTCAGGGGCCAGAATTCACCCCTCCACTTT	CASSLRGQNSPLHF
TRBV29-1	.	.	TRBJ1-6	TGCAGCGTGAGGGCCTCGAGTAATTCACCCCTCCACTTT	CSVRASSNSPLHF
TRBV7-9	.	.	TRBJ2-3	TGTGCCAGCAGCTTAGGGGAGCCCACAGATACGCAGTATTTT	CASSLGEPTDTQYF
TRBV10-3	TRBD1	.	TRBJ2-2	TGTGCCATCGGAACCGGGACAGGGGAGACCGGGGAGCTGTTTTTT	CAIGTGTGETGELFF
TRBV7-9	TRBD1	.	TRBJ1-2	TGTTCCAGCAGCCCGACACCCATGCAACGACAGGGGGCGTATGGCTACACCTTC	CSSSPTPMQRQGAYGYTF
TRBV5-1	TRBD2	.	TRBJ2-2	TGCGCCAGCAGCGGGACTAGCGGGGGGCTCTCGAACACCGGGGAGCTGTTTTTT	CASSGTSGGLSNTGELFF
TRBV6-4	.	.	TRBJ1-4	TGTGCCAGCAGTGACGCAAAACTTCAGGGCTTTGGTGAAAAACTGTTTTTT	CASSDAKLQGFGEKLFF
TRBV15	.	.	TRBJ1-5	TGTGCCACCAGCAGTTGGGGAGGGCAGCCCCAGCATTTT	CATSSWGGQPQHF
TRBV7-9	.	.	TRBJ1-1	TGTGCCAGCAGCCAACGGGCAAGGGGGACTGAAGCTTTCTTT	CASSQRARGTEAFF
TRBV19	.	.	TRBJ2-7	TGTGCCAGTAGTTCAGGCAGGGACTCCTACGAGCAGTACTTC	CASSSGRDSYEQYF
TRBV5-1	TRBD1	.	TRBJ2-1	TGCGCCAGCAGCTTGGGACAGGGGGCAAATGAGCAGTTCTTC	CASSLGQGANEQFF
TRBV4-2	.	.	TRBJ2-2	TGTGCCAGCAGCCAAAGGGGGTCGAACACCGGGGAGCTGTTTTTT	CASSQRGSNTGELFF
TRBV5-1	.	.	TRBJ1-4	TGCGCCAGCAGTTTGACGGCGGGGGGTCAAGAAAAACTGTTTTTT	CASSLTAGGQEKLFF
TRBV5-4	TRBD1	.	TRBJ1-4	TGTGCCAGCAGCGCAGGGACAGTTAATGAAAAACTGTTTTTT	CASSAGTVNEKLFF
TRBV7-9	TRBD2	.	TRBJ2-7	TGTGCCAGCAGTAGTGTAGCGGGAGTCTACGAGCAGTACTTC	CASSSVAGVYEQYF
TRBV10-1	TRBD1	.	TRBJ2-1	TGCGCCAGCAGTGGGCAGGGGGCCGCTGATGAGCAGTTCTTC	CASSGQGAADEQFF
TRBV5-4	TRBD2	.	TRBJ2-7	TGTGCCAGCAGTTTGAGCGGGAACAACTACGAGCAGTACTTC	CASSLSGNNYEQYF
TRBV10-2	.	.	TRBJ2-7	TGCGCCAGCAGTGAGTTCAGGGACTACGAGCAGTACTTC	CASSEFRDYEQYF
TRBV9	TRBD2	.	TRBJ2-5	TGTGCCAGCAGCCCGGGAGGTCTCCTTTTCCAAGAGACCCAGTACTTC	CASSPGGLLFQETQYF
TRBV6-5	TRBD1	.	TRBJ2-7	TGTGCCAGCAGCCTCGCCTGGACAGGGGGAGACGAGCAGTACTTC	CASSLAWTGGDEQYF
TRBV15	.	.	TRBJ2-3	TGTGCCACCAGCAGAGGGACTCCGGATACGCAGTATTTT	CATSRGTPDTQYF
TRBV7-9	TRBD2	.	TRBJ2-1	TGTGCCAGCAGCTTCCCGACTAGCTCTCCCTACAATGAGCAGTTCTTC	CASSFPTSSPYNEQFF
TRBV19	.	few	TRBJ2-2	TGTGCCAGTAGTATTTCTCCCCTGGCCGTATTCCAAGGGGGCACCGGGGAGCTGTTTTTT	CASSISPLAVFQGGTGELFF
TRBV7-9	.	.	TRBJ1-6	TGTGCCAGCAGCGGCGGACTGAATTCACCCCTCCACTTT	CASSGGLNSPLHF
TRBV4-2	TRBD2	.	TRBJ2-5	TGTGCCAGCAGCCCCCGACTAGCGGGAGTGGACCAAGAGACCCAGTACTTC	CASSPRLAGVDQETQYF
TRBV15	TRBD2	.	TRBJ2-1	TGTGCCACCAGCACAGAGACTAGCGGATACAATGAGCAGTTCTTC	CATSTETSGYNEQFF
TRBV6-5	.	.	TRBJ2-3	TGTGCCAGCAGTTACGGGGCCTATCCGAATACAGATACGCAGTATTTT	CASSYGAYPNTDTQYF
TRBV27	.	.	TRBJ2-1	TGTGCCAGCCGGGACTCATTCTACAATGAGCAGTTCTTC	CASRDSFYNEQFF
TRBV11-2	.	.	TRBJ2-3	TGTGCCAGCAGCTTAGATTTCGCGGAGACAGATACGCAGTATTTT	CASSLDFAETDTQYF
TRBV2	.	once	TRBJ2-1	TGTGCCAGCAGATCTAGCGTTAGCTCCTACAATGAGCAGTTCTTC	CASRSSVSSYNEQFF
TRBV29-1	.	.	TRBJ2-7	TGCAGCGTTGAACCAGGCCCGGGGGAGCAGTACTTC	CSVEPGPGEQYF